This T cell receptor beta chain was captured by sequencing in a study of cytomegalovirus exposure and HLA in healthy donors. Regarding the study as a whole: The study recorded fewer than 200 TCR beta chains that were cytomegalovirus-associated. TCR beta chain V- and J-gene trimming was linked, in a later analysis, to a missense variant in DCLRE1C.

Researchers ran the PCR with 60 Vbeta and 13 Jbeta primers. The protocol was immunoSEQ multiplex PCR, while the TCRdb copy is restricted to in-frame clones and leaves out a portion. The data hold under 200,000 clones, with around 81% observed a single time. About this clone: Antigen: not known.

Trimming stripped 7 bases from V and 5 bases from J, with 8 bases between. Germline lookup yields CDR1 SGHVS and CDR2 FQNEAQ. The CDR3 runs to 11 residues. This sequence joins TRBV7-8 and TRBJ1-2; D call uncertain. The clonotype was recovered from a woman in her thirties in good health and CMV-seropositive. The sequenced sample consisted of PBMCs. The CDR3 is CASKTEYGYTF. In DNA, the CDR3 is TGTGCCAGCAAAACAGAGTATGGCTACACCTTC.